Shown below are 14 T cell receptor beta chains from a single sample sequenced in a study of brain T cells in children with intractable seizures. Some clones are missing from TCRdb's copy, which holds only in-frame ones; the method was immunoSEQ multiplex PCR. The table includes around 100,000 clones, approximately 94% detected once. The sequenced sample was peripheral blood, obtained at surgery. The source is a boy under three years old with hemimegalencephaly and intractable seizures.

The rearrangement links TRBV14 to TRBJ1-1; the D gene is possibly TRBD1 (6 bases). V was pared by 4 bases and J by 1 base, with 10 bases between. The CDR3 has 14 amino acids. Germline-derived CDR1 and CDR2 are SGHDN and FVKESK. The CDR3 coding sequence is TGTGCCAGCAGCCTACGGACAGCGAACACTGAAGCTTTCTTT. Amino acid sequence: CASSLRTANTEAFF.

The V gene is TRBV9, the J gene TRBJ2-7; D perhaps matches TRBD2 (5 bases). Germline V lookup: CDR1 SGDLS, CDR2 YYNGEE. This CDR3 is 13 amino acids long. Deletions cut 0 bases from V and 4 bases from J, with 8 bases between. The CDR3 sequence: CASSVATGYEQYF. The CDR3 nucleotides are TGTGCCAGCAGCGTAGCTACGGGGTACGAGCAGTACTTC. The full variable domain, completed using reference TRBV9 and TRBJ2-7, is DSGVTQTPKHLITATGQRVTLRCSPRSGDLSVYWYQQSLDQGLQFLIQYYNGEERAKGNILERFSAQQFPDLHSELNLSSLELGDSALYFCASSVATGYEQYFGPGTRLTVT.

The chain joins TRBV27 to TRBJ2-5, with D unclear. Germline V gives CDR1 MNHEY, CDR2 SMNVEV (reference sequence). The CDR3 contains 10 residues. Between the trimmed V and J ends, which lost 8 bases and 2 bases, there was a span of 3 bases. The CDR3 DNA reads as TGTGCCAGCGGACAAGAGACCCAGTACTTC. Translated: CASGQETQYF.

The gene calls are TRBV4-3 and TRBJ1-1; D not certain. The CDR3 runs to 16 residues. The V end lost 0 bases, the J end lost 5 bases, and 16 bases lay between the germline ends. Germline V CDR1 and CDR2: LGHNA, YSLEER. CDR3 in DNA: TGCGCCAGCAGCCAAGATCCGGGAGGGCGCGAAACTGAAGCTTTCTTT. This sequence encodes CASSQDPGGRETEAFF.

The CDR3: CASSETDKAFF. CDR3 sequence (DNA): TGTGCCAGCAGTGAGACAGACAAAGCTTTCTTT. This chain links TRBV6-1 with TRBJ1-1, with D perhaps TRBD1 (5 bases). Germline CDR1 and CDR2: MNHNS and SASEGT. V was pared by 3 bases and J by 9 bases, with 8 bases between. The CDR3 sequence is 11 residues long.

This rearrangement joins TRBV18 to TRBJ1-3; D gene unclear. Trimming pared 0 bases from V and 3 bases from J, leaving 18 bases between. The CDR3 consists of 18 residues. Germline-derived CDR1 and CDR2 are KGHSH and LQKENI. The CDR3 DNA reads as TGTGCCAGCTCACCACCGCTGACTCTCCGATGGGGTGGAAACACCATATATTTT. As protein: CASSPPLTLRWGGNTIYF.

The rearrangement uses TRBV11-1 and TRBJ2-5; D ambiguous. Trimming left V 1 base short and J 3 bases short, with 0 bases between. The CDR3 spans 11 residues. Germline V gene lookup returns CDR1 SGHAT and CDR2 FQDESV (reference sequence). This CDR3 is CASSLEETQYF. The CDR3 coding sequence is TGTGCCAGCAGCTTAGAAGAGACCCAGTACTTC.

In regard to this clone: Germline and junction disagree at one end, which may indicate a read error. This chain connects TRBV28 to TRBJ2-7; TRBD1 aligns across 7 bases. CDR3 length equals 11 residues. The germline V gene has CDR1 MDHEN and CDR2 SYDVKM. CDR3 nucleotides: TGTGCCAGCAGCCGGGACAGACCTACAGCCTTC. This translates into CASSRDRPTAF.

The genes are TRBV5-6 and TRBJ1-1; D gene uncertain. The CDR3 is 13 residues long. Trimming pared 2 bases from V and 4 bases from J, leaving 9 bases between. Germline V gene lookup returns CDR1 SGHDT and CDR2 YYEEEE. The CDR3 sequence is CASSFGVGTEAFF. The CDR3, as DNA: TGTGCCAGCAGCTTCGGGGTTGGCACTGAAGCTTTCTTT.

The chain is built from TRBV19 and TRBJ2-2; the match to TRBD1 covers 8 bases. V gave up 5 bases and J gave up 6 bases; unmatched junction bases: 8. Germline values: CDR1 LNHDA, CDR2 SQIVND (reference sequence). This CDR3 region has 15 residues. The CDR3 loop is CASSVDRVWAGELFF. The CDR3 coding sequence is TGTGCCAGTAGTGTGGACAGGGTCTGGGCCGGGGAGCTGTTTTTT.

This sequence joins TRBV28 and TRBJ2-7, with D possibly TRBD1 on 5 matching bases. CDR1 and CDR2 from the germline V gene are MDHEN and SYDVKM. Trimming shortened V by 5 bases and J by 0 bases, and 11 bases separated the two germline ends. The CDR3 has 14 residues. The CDR3 loop reads CASSPSTDSYEQYF. The DNA for the CDR3 is TGTGCCAGCAGTCCCTCGACAGACTCCTACGAGCAGTACTTC.

The rearrangement uses TRBV29-1 and TRBJ1-1; D is unresolved. V was pared by 3 bases and J by 3 bases, with 17 bases between. Germline values: CDR1 SQVTM, CDR2 ANQGSEA. The CDR3 is 15 amino acids. CDR3 amino acids: CSVEVSGLGDTEAFF. The DNA of the CDR3 is TGCAGCGTTGAGGTGTCGGGTCTCGGGGACACTGAAGCTTTCTTT.

The chain carries TRBV6-8 and TRBJ2-2; D is unresolved. Germline assignment: CDR1 MNHGY and CDR2 SAAAGT. Deletions cut 8 bases from V and 6 bases from J, with 7 bases between. The CDR3 loop spans 11 amino acids. CDR3 in DNA: TGTGCCAGCTATTGGGCCGGGGAGCTGTTTTTT. Protein sequence: CASYWAGELFF.

V gene TRBV10-1 combines with J gene TRBJ2-3; possibly TRBD2 for D (5 bases). This CDR3 comprises 14 residues. Trimming left V 5 bases short and J 0 bases short, with 9 bases between. From germline, CDR1 is WNHNN and CDR2 SYGVQD (reference sequence). The CDR3 here is CASSLAGSTDTQYF. The CDR3, as DNA: TGCGCCAGCAGTTTGGCGGGTAGCACAGATACGCAGTATTTT.